A selection of T cell receptor beta chains follows, all from one sample in a study of early stage breast cancer tumors. Sequencing used immunoSEQ multiplex PCR; TCRdb keeps in-frame clones, though not all of them. This table has approximately 10,000 clones, around 73% appearing once. Input material: breast tumor tissue. These receptors came from a person aged 35 to 50 with breast cancer. CDR3s include the opening cysteine and the closing phenylalanine or tryptophan. D genes are given only for firm matches. Clone size is shown for a subset of rows, as once, few, many or a class of expanded clone.

d_call	v_call	clone_size	j_call	cdr3_aa	cdr3_nt
.	TRBV30	.	TRBJ2-2	CASGLYTGELFF	TGTGCCTCGGGACTTTACACCGGGGAGCTGTTTTTT
TRBD1	TRBV10-3	.	TRBJ1-5	CATGQGALQPQHF	TGTGCCACCGGACAGGGGGCGCTTCAGCCCCAGCATTTT
TRBD2	TRBV7-2	.	TRBJ2-5	CASSLGGLAKETQYF	TGTGCCAGCAGCTTAGGGGGACTAGCGAAAGAGACCCAGTACTTC
.	TRBV10-3	.	TRBJ2-5	CAISEGDGQETQYF	TGTGCCATCAGTGAGGGGGACGGTCAAGAGACCCAGTACTTC
.	TRBV6-5	.	TRBJ2-1	CASSSRYNEQFF	TGTGCCAGCAGTTCACGTTACAATGAGCAGTTCTTC
TRBD1	TRBV5-5	few	TRBJ2-7	CASSRGPDRGPHEQYF	TGTGCCAGCAGCCGGGGCCCGGACAGGGGGCCCCACGAGCAGTACTTC
TRBD1	TRBV19	.	TRBJ1-4	CASSRRGQGDEKLFF	TGTGCCAGTAGTAGGCGGGGACAGGGGGATGAAAAACTGTTTTTT
.	TRBV1	once	TRBJ2-3	CTSSLASGGDTDTQYF	TGCACCAGCAGCCTCGCGAGCGGGGGGGACACAGATACGCAGTATTTT
.	TRBV6-1	.	TRBJ2-5	CASSSGQIEETQYF	TGTGCCAGCAGTTCCGGACAGATAGAAGAGACCCAGTACTTC
TRBD1	TRBV19	.	TRBJ2-7	CASSIFFGTGYSYEQYF	TGTGCCAGTAGTATTTTCTTTGGGACAGGGTACTCCTACGAGCAGTACTTC
TRBD2	TRBV5-6	.	TRBJ2-7	CASSYSGGSSYEQYF	TGTGCCAGCAGCTATTCCGGGGGGAGCTCCTACGAGCAGTACTTC
TRBD2	TRBV10-1	.	TRBJ2-3	CASSDSGSHTDTQYF	TGCGCCAGCAGTGACAGCGGGAGCCACACAGATACGCAGTATTTT
.	TRBV29-1	once	TRBJ2-1	CSVVPLGLAIVADEQFF	TGCAGCGTTGTGCCCCTGGGGCTAGCAATCGTAGCCGATGAGCAGTTCTTC
.	TRBV19	once	TRBJ1-5	CASIARGAMGNQPQHF	TGTGCCAGTATCGCGCGGGGGGCGATGGGCAATCAGCCCCAGCATTTT
TRBD2	TRBV7-9	.	TRBJ2-1	CASSLDLAGGRDEQFF	TGTGCCAGCAGCTTAGATCTAGCGGGAGGGCGGGATGAGCAGTTCTTC
.	TRBV14	.	TRBJ2-7	CVSSQTGNGEQYF	TGTGTCAGCAGCCAAACAGGGAATGGCGAGCAGTACTTC
.	TRBV29-1	few	TRBJ2-5	CSVEDPLKGLQETQYF	TGCAGCGTTGAAGATCCCCTGAAGGGACTCCAAGAGACCCAGTACTTC
TRBD1	TRBV29-1	.	TRBJ1-1	CSVGRGGNTEAFF	TGCAGCGTTGGCAGGGGGGGGAACACTGAAGCTTTCTTT
TRBD1	TRBV19	.	TRBJ2-7	CASSRGPTGGGYEQYF	TGTGCCAGTAGTCGGGGCCCTACAGGGGGCGGCTACGAGCAGTACTTC
.	TRBV19	.	TRBJ2-3	CASSSGRQDTQYF	TGTGCCAGTAGTAGTGGCCGACAAGATACGCAGTATTTT
.	TRBV7-9	few	TRBJ1-1	CASQALMNTEAFF	TGTGCCAGCCAGGCTTTAATGAACACTGAAGCTTTCTTT
TRBD1	TRBV7-2	once	TRBJ2-4	CASKPGGSNIQYF	TGTGCCAGCAAGCCAGGGGGCTCTAACATTCAGTACTTC
.	TRBV19	.	TRBJ1-5	CASSRAAIAVNQPQHF	TGTGCCAGTAGTCGGGCCGCGATTGCAGTCAATCAGCCCCAGCATTTT
.	TRBV7-2	.	TRBJ2-5	CASSLARRETQYF	TGTGCCAGCAGCTTAGCGCGAAGAGAGACCCAGTACTTC
TRBD1	TRBV11-3	medium-sized	TRBJ2-7	CASSLSPGGGHEQYF	TGTGCCAGCAGCTTATCCCCAGGGGGCGGCCACGAGCAGTACTTC
.	TRBV10-1	few	TRBJ2-3	CASSDIPGRIDTQYF	TGCGCCAGCAGTGATATTCCAGGGCGGATAGATACGCAGTATTTT
TRBD1	TRBV15	.	TRBJ1-2	CATSREGGRGQLGGYTF	TGTGCCACCAGCAGAGAAGGGGGCAGGGGGCAGTTGGGTGGCTACACCTTC
TRBD1	TRBV7-2	.	TRBJ2-1	CASSLDRSEDEQFF	TGTGCCAGCAGCTTGGACAGGTCCGAGGATGAGCAGTTCTTC
TRBD1	TRBV13	once	TRBJ2-7	CASSSNQGVRRVSQYF	TGTGCCAGCAGTTCCAATCAGGGGGTACGTAGGGTCTCGCAGTACTTC
.	TRBV4-1	.	TRBJ2-1	CASSQDQASANYNEQFF	TGCGCCAGCAGCCAAGATCAAGCGTCCGCCAATTACAATGAGCAGTTCTTC
.	TRBV5-1	.	TRBJ1-1	CASRTDRTVNTEAFF	TGCGCCAGCAGAACCGACCGGACAGTGAACACTGAAGCTTTCTTT
.	TRBV5-4	.	TRBJ2-3	CASSLGPTHTDTQYF	TGTGCCAGCAGCTTGGGCCCCACGCACACAGATACGCAGTATTTT
TRBD1	TRBV10-3	.	TRBJ1-2	CAIRNGTGYYYGYTF	TGTGCCATCAGGAACGGGACAGGGTACTACTATGGCTACACCTTC
.	TRBV5-1	.	TRBJ2-1	CASSAVGGTSYNEQFF	TGCGCCAGCAGCGCAGTGGGCGGTACTTCCTACAATGAGCAGTTCTTC
.	TRBV27	.	TRBJ2-1	CASRTLSGASYNEQFF	TGTGCCAGCAGGACCCTTAGCGGAGCCTCCTACAATGAGCAGTTCTTC
TRBD1	TRBV30	.	TRBJ1-2	CAWSAQTGGYGYTF	TGTGCCTGGAGTGCCCAAACAGGGGGATACGGCTACACCTTC
TRBD2	TRBV7-9	once	TRBJ2-1	CASSADRALAGNNEQFF	TGTGCCAGCAGCGCGGACAGGGCACTAGCGGGAAATAATGAGCAGTTCTTC
.	TRBV6-1	.	TRBJ2-7	CASSVGVLSSYEQYF	TGTGCCAGCAGTGTGGGAGTCCTGAGCTCCTACGAGCAGTACTTC
.	TRBV11-1	.	TRBJ2-1	CASSNYGPYNEQFF	TGTGCCAGCAGCAACTACGGGCCTTACAATGAGCAGTTCTTC
.	TRBV7-9	few	TRBJ2-5	CASSLGLGETQYF	TGTGCCAGCTCGTTAGGGCTTGGGGAGACCCAGTACTTC
.	TRBV7-9	few	TRBJ2-7	CASSLAGGPYEQYF	TGTGCCAGCAGCTTAGCGGGAGGTCCCTACGAGCAGTACTTC
TRBD1	TRBV5-1	.	TRBJ2-2	CASSLGTGGTGELFF	TGCGCCAGCAGCTTGGGGACAGGGGGCACCGGGGAGCTGTTTTTT
.	TRBV19	.	TRBJ1-1	CASRGGVGAMNTEAFF	TGTGCCAGTCGGGGGGGCGTGGGAGCCATGAACACTGAAGCTTTCTTT
TRBD1	TRBV10-1	.	TRBJ2-7	CASSRDRGSEQYF	TGCGCCAGCAGCCGGGACAGGGGGTCAGAGCAGTACTTC
.	TRBV5-1	.	TRBJ2-5	CASSFLGVDGETQYF	TGCGCCAGCAGCTTTTTAGGGGTAGATGGAGAGACCCAGTACTTC
.	TRBV21-1	once	TRBJ1-5	CASSLSASNQPQHF	TGTGCCAGCAGCTTATCGGCTAGCAATCAGCCCCAGCATTTT
TRBD1	TRBV7-2	.	TRBJ1-2	CASSLGTPGQLYGYTF	TGTGCCAGCAGCTTAGGGACACCGGGACAGCTCTATGGCTACACCTTC
TRBD1	TRBV6-5	.	TRBJ1-1	CASSPRDRGVIAFF	TGTGCCAGCAGTCCCCGGGACAGGGGCGTCATAGCTTTCTTT